One and the same sample provided the 10 T cell receptor beta chains below, sequenced in a study of blood T cell repertoires in COVID-19. Only in-frame clones appear in the TCRdb table, and some are missing; sequencing was by immunoSEQ multiplex PCR. In the table there are about 98,000 clones, roughly 80% of which are singletons. The sequencing input was peripheral blood. These receptor sequences come from an elderly man with acute or convalescent COVID-19.

The chain recombines TRBV5-6 with TRBJ1-5; D is ambiguous. Trimming took 2 bases from V and 7 from J, leaving 10 bases between them. This CDR3 contains 13 residues. Germline V lookup: CDR1 SGHDT, CDR2 YYEEEE. The CDR3 DNA is TGTGCCAGCAGCTTAGACGGAGACCAGCCCCAGCATTTT. Protein product: CASSLDGDQPQHF.

This clone was seen only once. The genes are TRBV6-5 and TRBJ2-3, with 8 nucleotides matching TRBD1. Per germline, CDR1 MNHEY and CDR2 SVGAGI. CDR3 length equals 14 residues. Unmatched junction bases numbered 4, after V lost 6 bases and J lost 2 bases. CDR3 bases: TGTGCCAGCAGCACAGGGGGTCCCACAGATACGCAGTATTTT. Translation: CASSTGGPTDTQYF.

The CDR3 loop is CASSPNRDGDGYTF. Here the CDR3 DNA reads TGTGCCAGCTCACCTAACAGGGATGGGGATGGCTACACCTTC. The V and J genes are TRBV18 and TRBJ1-2; weak D call: TRBD1 (6 bases). The CDR3 is 14 residues long. Trimming stripped 3 bases from V and 6 bases from J, with 14 bases between. Germline V gene sequence: CDR1 KGHSH, CDR2 LQKENI. The full variable domain, rest sourced from reference TRBV18 and TRBJ1-2, is NAGVMQNPRHLVRRRGQEARLRCSPMKGHSHVYWYRQLPEEGLKFMVYLQKENIIDESGMPKERFSAEFPKEGPSILRIQQVVRGDSAAYFCASSPNRDGDGYTFGSGTRLTVV.

The chain carries TRBV5-1 and TRBJ2-1, with D possibly matching TRBD1 (5 bases). There are 14 residues in the CDR3. V was cut by 0 bases and J by 2 bases, with 6 bases left in between. Germline V gene sequence: CDR1 SGHRS, CDR2 YFSETQ. CDR3 nucleotides: TGCGCCAGCAGCTTGGCAGGGCCCTACAATGAGCAGTTCTTC. It is translated as CASSLAGPYNEQFF.

The chain carries TRBV5-1 and TRBJ1-2; D not certain. Germline values: CDR1 SGHRS, CDR2 YFSETQ. V was trimmed by 5 bases and J by 3 bases, leaving 17 bases between them. The CDR3 totals 15 residues. The CDR3 loop is CASSPASGLYYGYTF. The CDR3 DNA reads as TGCGCCAGCAGTCCGGCGTCAGGCCTATACTATGGCTACACCTTC.

The rearrangement joins TRBV6-6 to TRBJ2-5, with 8 bases lining up with TRBD1. V lost 5 bases, J lost 4 bases, and 9 bases stayed unmatched. Germline V gene lookup returns CDR1 MNHNY and CDR2 SVGAGI (reference sequence). The CDR3 consists of 15 residues. In DNA form, the CDR3 reads TGTGCCAGCAGTGAGACAACAGGGGGGCGAGAGACCCAGTACTTC. Translated: CASSETTGGRETQYF.

This chain connects TRBV6-5 to TRBJ1-1; no clear D. The V gene lost 8 bases and the J gene lost 1 base, with 14 bases spanning the gap. This CDR3 is built from 14 residues. Germline V gene sequence: CDR1 MNHEY, CDR2 SVGAGI. The CDR3 here is CASLAWAGNTEAFF. The CDR3 DNA follows: TGTGCCAGCCTCGCGTGGGCGGGGAACACTGAAGCTTTCTTT.

The chain employs TRBV10-3 and TRBJ1-1; tentative D call: TRBD1 (5 bases). Germline lookup yields CDR1 ENHRY and CDR2 SYGVKD. V lost 6 bases and J lost 1, with 15 bases in between. This CDR3 contains 15 residues. The CDR3 nucleotides read TGTGCCATCAGAGTCGGCGGGGCAGCGAACACTGAAGCTTTCTTT. Translation gives CAIRVGGAANTEAFF.

The rearrangement joins TRBV3-1 (or the pseudogene TRBV3-2) to TRBJ2-3; 8 positions match TRBD1. Germline CDR1 reads LGHDT; CDR2 reads YNNKEL (reference sequence). V shed 4 bases and J 9 bases; nucleotides not matched to a gene: 3. The CDR3 totals 12 residues. The CDR3 nucleotides are TGTGCCAGCAGCCCTCAGGGGGCAACGCAGTATTTT. Its translation is CASSPQGATQYF.

The chain carries TRBV3-1 (or the pseudogene TRBV3-2) and TRBJ2-3, with TRBD2 as a possible D gene (6 bases). This CDR3 comprises 16 residues. V lost 5 bases to trimming and J lost 1 base, with 16 bases between them. Germline V gene data show CDR1 as LGHDT and CDR2 as YNNKEL (reference sequence). CDR3 in amino acids: CASSSGTGGGTDTQYF. The CDR3 DNA follows: TGTGCCAGCAGCTCGGGGACTGGCGGGGGCACAGATACGCAGTATTTT.